Each of the 20 T cell receptor beta chains below was sequenced from the same sample in a study of control samples from healthy donors and cancer patients. The protocol was immunoSEQ multiplex PCR, while the TCRdb copy is restricted to in-frame clones and leaves out a portion. The sample carries some 21,000 clones, more than 80% recorded once. Sequencing was carried out using PBMCs. The receptors here all came from a man in his sixties with head and neck cancer.

This rearrangement joins TRBV10-1 to TRBJ2-1; TRBD2 matches at 8 bases. The V segment lost 5 bases and the J segment 0 bases; nucleotides outside the gene matches: 3. Germline CDR1 WNHNN, CDR2 SYGVQD (reference sequence). CDR3 length equals 15 residues. CDR3 bases: TGCGCCAGCAGTAGTAGCGGGGCCTCCTACAATGAGCAGTTCTTC. It yields the protein CASSSSGASYNEQFF.

The chain joins TRBV18 to TRBJ2-7, with D unclear. The CDR3 extends over 16 amino acids. Per germline, CDR1 KGHSH and CDR2 LQKENI. V dropped 5 bases and J dropped 3 bases, with 20 bases sitting between them. The CDR3 bases are TGTGCCAGCTCAAATTCGACCCGTCAATACCACTACGAGCAGTACTTC. It codes for CASSNSTRQYHYEQYF.

In regard to this clone: The junction departs from germline at one end; a sequencing error may be responsible. This chain joins TRBV2 and TRBJ1-4, with D maybe TRBD1 (6 bases). Germline loops: CDR1 SNHLY, CDR2 FYNNEI. CDR3 length: 11 residues. In nucleotides, the CDR3 is TGTGCCAGCAGTGGGCGGGGGGGCATCGACTTT. As protein: CASSGRGGIDF.

The chain is built from TRBV5-1 and TRBJ2-1, with a weak D call TRBD1 (6 bases). CDR3 length: 16 amino acids. Germline assignment: CDR1 SGHRS and CDR2 YFSETQ. V dropped 3 bases and J dropped 4 bases, with 17 bases sitting between them. Here the CDR3 reads CASSWGARGGYNEQFF. In nucleotides, the CDR3 is TGCGCCAGCAGCTGGGGAGCGAGAGGGGGTTACAATGAGCAGTTCTTC.

This chain's CDR3 is CASSISASGNTGELFF. The CDR3 DNA sequence: TGTGCCAGTAGTATTTCCGCTAGCGGGAACACCGGGGAGCTGTTTTTT. The chain has TRBV19 and TRBJ2-2, with TRBD2 matching over 7 bases. J lost 1 base, V lost 3 bases, and 5 bases had no gene match. This CDR3 contains 16 residues. Germline V gene sequence: CDR1 LNHDA, CDR2 SQIVND (reference sequence). Filled out from reference TRBV19 and TRBJ2-2, the complete variable domain reads DGGITQSPKYLFRKEGQNVTLSCEQNLNHDAMYWYRQDPGQGLRLIYYSQIVNDFQKGDIAEGYSVSREKKESFPLTVTSAQKNPTAFYLCASSISASGNTGELFFGEGSRLTVL.

The V call is TRBV7-9, the J call TRBJ1-1; D is unclear. Germline CDR1 and CDR2: SEHNR and FQNEAQ (reference sequence). There are 13 residues in the CDR3. V was pared by 6 bases and J by 3 bases, with 11 bases between. The CDR3 bases are TGTGCCAGCAGACGAGAGACTTACACTGAAGCTTTCTTT. It translates to CASRRETYTEAFF.

V and J are TRBV15 and TRBJ2-6; D might be TRBD1 (6 bases). With 3 bases removed from V and 0 bases from J, the gap between germline ends came to 15 bases. Germline loops: CDR1 LNHNV, CDR2 YYDKDF (reference sequence). The CDR3 has 18 amino acids. Here the CDR3 DNA reads TGTGCCACCAGCAGGGCTAGATCAGGGGTCTCTGGGGCCAACGTCCTGACTTTC. Protein: CATSRARSGVSGANVLTF.

The chain recombines TRBV28 with TRBJ2-2; D is unresolved. Germline CDR1 MDHEN, CDR2 SYDVKM. V was trimmed by 7 bases and J by 5 bases, leaving 5 bases between them. The CDR3 has 11 residues. Here the CDR3 DNA reads TGTGCCAGCAAGTTAACCGGGGAGCTGTTTTTT. It yields the protein CASKLTGELFF.

The chain is built from TRBV15 and TRBJ2-7; TRBD2 aligns across 13 bases. The trim removed 0 bases at V and 2 bases at J, leaving 7 bases unmatched. The CDR3 runs 18 residues. Germline V gene data show CDR1 as LNHNV and CDR2 as YYDKDF (reference sequence). CDR3 sequence reads: CATSREVPTSGRTYEQYV. CDR3 DNA: TGTGCCACCAGCAGAGAGGTCCCGACTAGCGGGAGGACCTACGAGCAGTACGTC.

The rearrangement links TRBV5-4 to TRBJ2-7; possibly TRBD1 for D (5 bases). The V end was cut by 3 bases, the J end by 5 bases, with 18 bases between. Germline V gene data show CDR1 as SGHNT and CDR2 as YYREEE (reference sequence). The CDR3 totals 15 residues. The DNA of the CDR3 is TGTGCCAGCAGCTCAGACAGCCTTCTTTTCCACGAGCAGTACTTC. Translated: CASSSDSLLFHEQYF.

This chain connects TRBV25-1 to TRBJ1-2; a possible D gene is TRBD1 (6 bases). The CDR3 consists of 16 residues. The germline V gene has CDR1 MGHDK and CDR2 SYGVNS. V lost 7 bases to trimming and J lost 1 base, with 19 bases between them. The CDR3, as DNA: TGTGCCAGCACCAAAGGGGGGAGTTTTGATAACTATGGCTACACCTTC. Translated, it gives CASTKGGSFDNYGYTF.

With respect to this clone: The junction differs from germline at one of its ends, possibly a read error. The chain couples TRBV6-1 to TRBJ1-5; D is possibly TRBD1 (6 bases). The CDR3 spans 14 residues. Germline V CDR1 and CDR2: MNHNS, SASEGT. The CDR3 DNA follows: TGTGCCAGCAGAGAAGGACAGCGGAATCAGCCCCAGCATTTT. Translation gives CASREGQRNQPQHF.

The CDR3 here is CARSPGGGGTDTQYF. CDR3 nucleotides: TGTGCCAGAAGCCCTGGCGGGGGAGGCACAGATACGCAGTATTTT. The gene calls are TRBV5-3 and TRBJ2-3, with 7 bases that match TRBD2. TRBV5-3 is an open reading frame, and its role is uncertain. CDR3 size: 15 residues. The V segment lost 4 bases and the J segment 1 base; nucleotides outside the gene matches: 6.

V gene TRBV11-2 combines with J gene TRBJ1-1; D is perhaps TRBD1 (5 bases). The CDR3 is 13 amino acids. The germline gives CDR1 SGHAT, CDR2 FQNNGV. Trimming took off 5 bases at V and 1 base at J, with 8 bases between the two ends. The CDR3 here is CASSTTENTEAFF. CDR3 nucleotide sequence: TGTGCCAGCAGCACGACAGAGAACACTGAAGCTTTCTTT.

The genes are TRBV2 and TRBJ1-4; D might be TRBD1 (6 bases). The length of the CDR3 is 15 residues. In germline, CDR1 is SNHLY, CDR2 FYNNEI. The V end lost 7 bases, the J end lost 8 bases, and 20 bases lay between the germline ends. As DNA, the CDR3 is TGTGCCAGCACCTCCCGTTGGGGGGCTAGGGAAAAACTGTTTTTT. Amino acids: CASTSRWGAREKLFF.

The gene calls are TRBV2 and TRBJ1-5; weak D call: TRBD1 (5 bases). The CDR3 spans 13 residues. CDR1 and CDR2 (germline): SNHLY, FYNNEI. Trimming stripped 6 bases from V and 2 bases from J, with 8 bases between. This chain's CDR3 is CASSGTGNQPQHF. The CDR3 coding sequence is TGTGCCAGCAGCGGGACCGGCAATCAGCCCCAGCATTTT.

The gene calls are TRBV12-3 or TRBV12-4 and TRBJ1-1; weak D call: TRBD1 (6 bases). This CDR3 region has 13 residues. V was trimmed by 7 bases and J by 6 bases, leaving 15 bases between them. Here the CDR3 reads CASTGRGGAEAFF. CDR3 nucleotides: TGTGCCAGCACCGGACGAGGGGGGGCTGAAGCTTTCTTT.

CDR3 protein: CASSNGGADDAGYTF. In nucleotides, the CDR3 is TGTGCCAGTAGTAATGGGGGGGCAGATGATGCTGGCTACACCTTC. The rearrangement uses TRBV19 and TRBJ1-2; tentative D call: TRBD1 (6 bases). V lost 4 bases and J 7 bases, leaving 19 bases between the germline ends. The length of the CDR3 is 15 residues. Germline V CDR1 and CDR2: LNHDA, SQIVND (reference sequence).

V is TRBV2 and J is TRBJ1-5, with D hard to call. The CDR3 has 15 residues. In germline, CDR1 is SNHLY, CDR2 FYNNEI. Trimming took 0 bases from V and 1 from J, leaving 7 bases between them. The CDR3 sequence is CASSEAQGSNQPQHF. In DNA form, the CDR3 reads TGTGCCAGCAGTGAAGCGCAAGGGAGCAATCAGCCCCAGCATTTT.

V and J are TRBV12-3 or TRBV12-4 and TRBJ1-3; D remains unclear. The V end was cut by 5 bases, the J end by 4 bases, with 9 bases between. There are 13 residues in the CDR3. For the CDR3, the DNA is TGTGCCAGCAGTCAGTCTATGGGAAACACCATATATTTT. Residues: CASSQSMGNTIYF.